The 14 T cell receptor beta chains listed next were all sequenced from one sample in a study of OX40 agonist ivuxolimab in advanced cancers. Libraries were prepared by immunoSEQ multiplex PCR; TCRdb keeps only in-frame clonotypes and omits some of them. Altogether approximately 84,000 clones are present, roughly 94% being singletons, with the ten largest covering approximately 2.9%. The sequencing here drew on CD4+ or CD8+ T cells sorted from blood, taken in a trial of the OX40 agonist ivuxolimab. The receptors were gathered from an adult with an advanced solid tumor such as melanoma, head and neck, liver or kidney cancer.

The chain has TRBV5-1 and TRBJ2-1; TRBD2 is a possible D gene (6 bases). CDR1 and CDR2 from the germline V gene are SGHRS and YFSETQ. Trimming shortened V by 1 base and J by 7 bases, and 12 bases separated the two germline ends. This CDR3 contains 14 residues. The CDR3 protein is CASSLRESWNEQFF. CDR3 sequence (DNA): TGCGCCAGCAGCTTGCGGGAGTCGTGGAATGAGCAGTTCTTC.

CDR3 protein: CASRGPSGGDFTDTQYF. DNA for the CDR3: TGTGCCAGCAGAGGGCCGAGCGGAGGGGACTTCACAGATACGCAGTATTTT. V and J are TRBV25-1 and TRBJ2-3; D may be TRBD2 (6 bases). The CDR3 runs to 17 residues. Germline V CDR1 and CDR2: MGHDK, SYGVNS. With 6 bases removed from V and 2 bases from J, the gap between germline ends came to 21 bases.

The chain employs TRBV5-6 and TRBJ2-6; D possibly uses TRBD1 or TRBD2 (5 bases each). CDR1 and CDR2 from the germline V gene are SGHDT and YYEEEE. The CDR3 runs 15 residues. V lost 4 bases, J lost 3 bases, and 11 bases lay in between. This chain's CDR3 is CASSPWGSGANVLTF. Written as DNA, the CDR3 is TGTGCCAGCAGCCCATGGGGGAGTGGGGCCAACGTCCTGACTTTC.

This sequence joins TRBV4-1 and TRBJ1-6, with TRBD1 as a possible D gene (6 bases). The V end was cut by 0 bases, the J end by 7 bases, with 13 bases between. The CDR3 is 16 amino acids. The germline CDR1 and CDR2 sequences are MGHRA and YSYEKL. The DNA of the CDR3 is TGCGCCAGCAGCCAAGATAGTGAGGGGGTAAATTCACCCCTCCACTTT. Translation: CASSQDSEGVNSPLHF.

The chain employs TRBV6-6 and TRBJ1-5; 9 bases align to TRBD1. The trim removed 5 bases at V and 3 bases at J, leaving 5 bases unmatched. The CDR3 has 15 amino acids. Germline V gene sequence: CDR1 MNHNY, CDR2 SVGAGI (reference sequence). The CDR3 nucleotides are TGTGCCAGCAGTAAGGGACAGGGTTTCAATCAGCCCCAGCATTTT. Amino acid sequence: CASSKGQGFNQPQHF.

V is TRBV27 and J is TRBJ1-1; D may be TRBD1 (5 bases). The germline V gene has CDR1 MNHEY and CDR2 SMNVEV (reference sequence). The CDR3 consists of 12 residues. Between the trimmed V and J ends, which lost 5 bases and 11 bases, there was a span of 15 bases. The CDR3 protein is CASSPQVRGAFF. CDR3 in DNA: TGTGCCAGCAGTCCCCAAGTACGGGGGGCTTTCTTT.

This chain links TRBV19 with TRBJ1-4; D not certain. Germline CDR1 and CDR2: LNHDA and SQIVND (reference sequence). Deletions cut 0 bases from V and 4 bases from J, with 12 bases between. CDR3 length: 16 residues. The CDR3 protein is CASSIEAIQINEKLFF. The CDR3 DNA sequence: TGTGCCAGTAGTATAGAGGCGATCCAGATTAATGAAAAACTGTTTTTT.

This clone was counted once. J is TRBJ2-7 and V is TRBV11-2; a possible D gene is TRBD1 (6 bases). Between the trimmed V and J ends, which lost 2 bases and 0 bases, there was a span of 17 bases. Germline CDR1 and CDR2: SGHAT and FQNNGV. CDR3 length: 17 amino acids. The CDR3 DNA reads TGTGCCAGCAGCTTAAGGGGGAACTATACGGGCTCCTACGAGCAGTACTTC. As protein: CASSLRGNYTGSYEQYF.

J is TRBJ2-1 and V is TRBV13; the D is unclear. Germline V gives CDR1 PRHDT, CDR2 FYEKMQ (reference sequence). The V end was cut by 3 bases, the J end by 6 bases, with 3 bases between. The CDR3 has 11 residues. The chain's CDR3 is CASSFSNEQFF. CDR3 coding DNA: TGTGCCAGCAGCTTTTCCAATGAGCAGTTCTTC.

V usage is TRBV27 and J usage is TRBJ2-4, with 13 bases that match TRBD2. This CDR3 has 17 residues. Germline V gene sequence: CDR1 MNHEY, CDR2 SMNVEV (reference sequence). J lost 0 bases, V lost 5 bases, and 4 bases had no gene match. The CDR3: CASSDRTSGRAKNIQYF. The CDR3 nucleotides are TGTGCCAGCAGTGATAGGACTAGCGGGAGAGCCAAAAACATTCAGTACTTC.

The chain joins TRBV29-1 to TRBJ1-1, with a possible D match to TRBD1 (5 bases). This CDR3 is built from 15 residues. The ends were cut back, 5 bases at V and 0 bases at J, with 16 bases in the middle. Germline V gives CDR1 SQVTM, CDR2 ANQGSEA. CDR3 sequence reads: CSVPRDGTMNTEAFF. The CDR3, as DNA: TGCAGCGTTCCCAGGGACGGCACCATGAACACTGAAGCTTTCTTT.

The genes are TRBV28 and TRBJ1-5; D gene unclear. Germline V CDR1 and CDR2: MDHEN, SYDVKM. Trimming removed 4 bases at V and 11 bases at J, with 9 bases between. This CDR3 is built from 11 residues. CDR3 sequence reads: CASSSSTAQHF. CDR3 in DNA: TGTGCCAGCAGTTCCTCAACAGCCCAGCATTTT. Together with reference TRBV28 and TRBJ1-5, the CDR3 gives the full variable domain: DVKVTQSSRYLVKRTGEKVFLECVQDMDHENMFWYRQDPGLGLRLIYFSYDVKMKEKGDIPEGYSVSREKKERFSLILESASTNQTSMYLCASSSSTAQHFGDGTRLSIL.

The V gene is TRBV7-9, the J gene TRBJ2-5; tentatively, D is TRBD2 (5 bases). The CDR3 has 14 residues. Germline V gene lookup returns CDR1 SEHNR and CDR2 FQNEAQ (reference sequence). The germline V and J ends were trimmed by 0 bases and 1 base, with 6 bases remaining between them. CDR3 amino acids: CASSLAGAQETQYF. CDR3 DNA sequence: TGTGCCAGCAGCTTAGCGGGAGCCCAAGAGACCCAGTACTTC.

The chain couples TRBV28 to TRBJ2-7, with 8 bases identical to TRBD1. CDR3 length: 16 residues. The germline V gene has CDR1 MDHEN and CDR2 SYDVKM. V lost 2 bases, J lost 5 bases, and 11 bases stayed unmatched. CDR3 sequence (DNA): TGTGCCAGCAGTTTAATAGGACAGGGACCCCTAAACGAGCAGTACTTC. Translated: CASSLIGQGPLNEQYF. Full variable domain (missing parts from reference TRBV28 and TRBJ2-7): DVKVTQSSRYLVKRTGEKVFLECVQDMDHENMFWYRQDPGLGLRLIYFSYDVKMKEKGDIPEGYSVSREKKERFSLILESASTNQTSMYLCASSLIGQGPLNEQYFGPGTRLTVT.